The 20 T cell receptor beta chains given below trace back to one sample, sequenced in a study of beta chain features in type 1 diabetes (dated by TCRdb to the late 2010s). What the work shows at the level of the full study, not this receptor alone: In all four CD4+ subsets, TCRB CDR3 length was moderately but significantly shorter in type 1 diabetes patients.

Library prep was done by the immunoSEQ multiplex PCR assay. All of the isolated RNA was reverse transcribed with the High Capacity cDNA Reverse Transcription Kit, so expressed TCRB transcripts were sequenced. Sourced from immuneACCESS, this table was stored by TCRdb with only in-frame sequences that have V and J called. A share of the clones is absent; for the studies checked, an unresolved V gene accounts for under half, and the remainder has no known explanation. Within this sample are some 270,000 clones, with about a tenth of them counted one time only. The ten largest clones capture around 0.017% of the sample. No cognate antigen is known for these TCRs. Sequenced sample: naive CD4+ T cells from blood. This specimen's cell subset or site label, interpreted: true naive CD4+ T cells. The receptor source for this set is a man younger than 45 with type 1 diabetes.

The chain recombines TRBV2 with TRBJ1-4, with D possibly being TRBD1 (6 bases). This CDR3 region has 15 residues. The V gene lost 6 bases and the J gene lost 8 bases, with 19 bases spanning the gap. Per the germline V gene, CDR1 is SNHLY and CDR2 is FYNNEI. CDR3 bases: TGTGCCAGCAGAGCGTACAAGGGACAAGGGGAAAAACTGTTTTTT. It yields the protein CASRAYKGQGEKLFF.

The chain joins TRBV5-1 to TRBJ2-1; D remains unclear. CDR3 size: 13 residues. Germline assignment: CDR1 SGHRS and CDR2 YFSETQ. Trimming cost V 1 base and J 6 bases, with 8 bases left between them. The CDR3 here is CASSLSPTNEQFF. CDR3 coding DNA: TGCGCCAGCAGCTTGAGCCCTACCAATGAGCAGTTCTTC.

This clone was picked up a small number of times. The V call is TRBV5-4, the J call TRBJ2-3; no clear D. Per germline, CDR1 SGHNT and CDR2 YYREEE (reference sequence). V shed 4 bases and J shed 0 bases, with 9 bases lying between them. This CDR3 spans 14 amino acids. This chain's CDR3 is CASSLSTSTDTQYF. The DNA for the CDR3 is TGTGCCAGCAGCCTCTCCACTAGCACAGATACGCAGTATTTT.

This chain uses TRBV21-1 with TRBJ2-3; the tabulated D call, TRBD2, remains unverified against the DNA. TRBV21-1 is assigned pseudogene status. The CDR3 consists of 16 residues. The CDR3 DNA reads TGTGCCAGCAGCACCGGGACTAGCGGTAGCACAGATACGCAGTATTTT. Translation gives CASSTGTSGSTDTQYF.

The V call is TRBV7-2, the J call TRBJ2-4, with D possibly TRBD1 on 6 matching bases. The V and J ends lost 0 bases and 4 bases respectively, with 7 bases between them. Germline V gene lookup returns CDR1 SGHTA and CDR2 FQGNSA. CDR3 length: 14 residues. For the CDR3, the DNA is TGTGCCAGCAGCTTAGCCACAGGGAAAAACATTCAGTACTTC. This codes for CASSLATGKNIQYF.

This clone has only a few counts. The CDR3 is CASSALGTSTQYF. The CDR3 nucleotides read TGCGCCAGCAGCGCCCTAGGGACTTCTACGCAGTATTTT. The J gene is TRBJ2-3, the V gene TRBV4-1; D is perhaps TRBD2 (6 bases). The germline V and J ends were trimmed by 5 bases and 8 bases, with 14 bases remaining between them. This CDR3 spans 13 amino acids. Germline loops: CDR1 MGHRA, CDR2 YSYEKL.

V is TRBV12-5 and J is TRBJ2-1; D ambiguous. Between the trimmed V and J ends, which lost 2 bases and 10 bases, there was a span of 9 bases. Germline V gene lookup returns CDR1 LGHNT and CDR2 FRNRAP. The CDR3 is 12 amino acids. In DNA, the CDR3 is TGTGCTAGTGGTTTGCCTCGTCAGGAGCAGTTCTTC. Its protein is CASGLPRQEQFF.

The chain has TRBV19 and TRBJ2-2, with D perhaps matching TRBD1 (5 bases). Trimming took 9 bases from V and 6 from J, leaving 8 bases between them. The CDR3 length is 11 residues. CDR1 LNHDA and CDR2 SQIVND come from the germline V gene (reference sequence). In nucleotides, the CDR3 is TGTGCCAGCAGGGTTGCCGGGGAGCTGTTTTTT. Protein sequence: CASRVAGELFF.

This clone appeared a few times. The CDR3 DNA reads TGTGCCAGCAGCGTAGCCGGTAGCGGGGCGGCATACGAGCAGTACTTC. This encodes CASSVAGSGAAYEQYF. This chain uses TRBV9 with TRBJ2-7, with 8 bases fitting TRBD2. The CDR3 totals 16 residues. The germline V gene has CDR1 SGDLS and CDR2 YYNGEE. The ends lost 0 bases at V and 4 bases at J; junction bases unmatched: 9.

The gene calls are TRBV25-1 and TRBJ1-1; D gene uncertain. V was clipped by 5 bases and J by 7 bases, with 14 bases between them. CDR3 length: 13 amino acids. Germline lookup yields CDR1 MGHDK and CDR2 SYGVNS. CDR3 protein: CASSRTKLIEAFF. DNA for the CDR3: TGTGCCAGCAGTAGAACCAAACTCATTGAAGCTTTCTTT.

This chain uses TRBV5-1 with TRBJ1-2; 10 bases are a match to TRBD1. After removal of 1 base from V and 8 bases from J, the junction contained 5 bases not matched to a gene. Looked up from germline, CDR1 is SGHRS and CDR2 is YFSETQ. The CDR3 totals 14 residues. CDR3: CASSLTTGGRGYTF. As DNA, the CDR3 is TGCGCCAGCAGCTTGACGACAGGGGGCCGAGGCTACACCTTC.

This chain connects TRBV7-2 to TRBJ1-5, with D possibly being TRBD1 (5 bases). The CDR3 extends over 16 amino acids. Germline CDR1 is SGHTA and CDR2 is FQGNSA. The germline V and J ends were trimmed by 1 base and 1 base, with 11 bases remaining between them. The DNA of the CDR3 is TGTGCCAGCAGCTTAGTGGCGGGGGTCAGCAATCAGCCCCAGCATTTT. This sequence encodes CASSLVAGVSNQPQHF.

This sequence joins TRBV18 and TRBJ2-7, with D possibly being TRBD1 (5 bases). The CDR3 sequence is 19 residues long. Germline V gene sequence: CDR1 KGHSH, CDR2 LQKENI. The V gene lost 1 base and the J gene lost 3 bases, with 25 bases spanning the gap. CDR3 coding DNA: TGTGCCAGCTCACCACTGTCTGTATCGGACACTTCGTCCCTCTACGAGCAGTACTTC. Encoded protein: CASSPLSVSDTSSLYEQYF.

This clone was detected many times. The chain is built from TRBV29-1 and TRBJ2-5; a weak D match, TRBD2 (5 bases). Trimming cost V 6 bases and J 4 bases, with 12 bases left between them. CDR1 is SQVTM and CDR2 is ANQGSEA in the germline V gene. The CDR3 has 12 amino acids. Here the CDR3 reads CSVREGRETQYF. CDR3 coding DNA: TGCAGCGTACGAGAGGGTAGAGAGACCCAGTACTTC.

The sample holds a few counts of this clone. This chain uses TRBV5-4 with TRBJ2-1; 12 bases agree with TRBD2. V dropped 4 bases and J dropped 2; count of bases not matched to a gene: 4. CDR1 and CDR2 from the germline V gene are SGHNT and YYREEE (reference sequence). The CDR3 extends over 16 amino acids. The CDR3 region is CASSAGLAGTYNEQFF. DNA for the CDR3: TGTGCCAGCAGCGCCGGACTAGCGGGGACCTACAATGAGCAGTTCTTC.

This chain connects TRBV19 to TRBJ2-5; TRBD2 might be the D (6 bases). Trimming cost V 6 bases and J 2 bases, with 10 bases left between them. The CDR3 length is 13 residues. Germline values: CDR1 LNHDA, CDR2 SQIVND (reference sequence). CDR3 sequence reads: CASRAGRQETQYF. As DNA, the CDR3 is TGTGCCAGTAGGGCGGGAAGACAAGAGACCCAGTACTTC.

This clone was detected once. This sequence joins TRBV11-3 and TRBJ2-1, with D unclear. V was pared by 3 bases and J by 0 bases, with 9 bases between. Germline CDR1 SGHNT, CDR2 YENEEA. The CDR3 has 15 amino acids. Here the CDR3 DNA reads TGTGCCAGCAGCTTCGTACTGAGCTCCTACAATGAGCAGTTCTTC. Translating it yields CASSFVLSSYNEQFF.

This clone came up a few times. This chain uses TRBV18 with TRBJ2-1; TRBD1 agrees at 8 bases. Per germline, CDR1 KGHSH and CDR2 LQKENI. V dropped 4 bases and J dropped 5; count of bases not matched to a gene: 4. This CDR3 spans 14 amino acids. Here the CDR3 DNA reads TGTGCCAGCTCACAAGAGACAGGGGACAATGAGCAGTTCTTC. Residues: CASSQETGDNEQFF.

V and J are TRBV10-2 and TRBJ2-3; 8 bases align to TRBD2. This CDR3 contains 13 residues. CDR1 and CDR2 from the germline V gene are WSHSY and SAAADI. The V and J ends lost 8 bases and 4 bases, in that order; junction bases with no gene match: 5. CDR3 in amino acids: CASGLAGADTQYF. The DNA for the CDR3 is TGCGCCAGCGGACTAGCAGGGGCAGATACGCAGTATTTT.

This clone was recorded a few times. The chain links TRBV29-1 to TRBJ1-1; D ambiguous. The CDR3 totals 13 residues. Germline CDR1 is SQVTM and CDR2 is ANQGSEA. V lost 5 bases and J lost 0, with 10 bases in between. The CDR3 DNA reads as TGCAGCGTTCTGGCACAAATGAACACTGAAGCTTTCTTT. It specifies CSVLAQMNTEAFF. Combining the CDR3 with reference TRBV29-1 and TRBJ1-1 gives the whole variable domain SAVISQKPSRDICQRGTSLTIQCQVDSQVTMMFWYRQQPGQSLTLIATANQGSEATYESGFVIDKFPISRPNLTFSTLTVSNMSPEDSSIYLCSVLAQMNTEAFFGQGTRLTVV.